This T cell receptor (beta chain) was obtained from a study of cytomegalovirus exposure and HLA in healthy donors (dated by TCRdb to 2016 to 2017). General notes on the study: In an earlier analysis of fewer than 750 of the donors, 276 Gb of sequence data and approximately 100 million unique TCR beta sequences from about 190 million T cells were reported. Roughly 300 gigabases of sequencing data and 70 million to 100 million unique TCR sequences made up an early release that covered fewer than 650 HLA-typed donors. Of the roughly 400 genotyped donors, 65% to 90% were placed in the genetic ancestry cluster associated with self-reported Caucasian donors. The study was designed to test whether signatures of past pathogen exposure could be identified by cataloging public T cell receptors. The T cell repertoires of several hundred subjects were profiled by immunosequencing and related to cytomegalovirus serostatus. A separate validation cohort of some 130 different subjects was used in addition to the approximately 670-subject first cohort. To predict cytomegalovirus infection status, the study brought together high-throughput TCR immunosequencing, statistical association of individual TCRs with disease status, and machine learning. In a later analysis, previously published TCR beta repertoires from several hundred donors were re-analyzed and high-resolution HLA genotyping was added so that TCR occurrence patterns could be studied. Rather than using new phenotypic data, the later analysis identified candidate immune exposures from TCR beta sequences and from how often those sequences occurred across donors. An earlier analysis of approximately 500 of the donors applied high-throughput TCR beta sequencing to assess whether each TCR beta V gene segment acted as functional or pseudogenic. Alongside the repertoire data, information on donor age, sex, ethnicity and CMV serostatus was compiled. A later genetic analysis used genome-wide SNP genotypes for 398 of the 666 donors, treating that subset as a discovery cohort. All discovery cohort repertoires had been generated using a single sequencing platform. HLA typing included class I and class II loci at four-digit resolution. The number of typed donors differed by locus: 629-630 for A, B, C, DRB1 and DQB1; 500 to 550 for DQA1; over 600 for DPA1; and approximately 450 for DPB1. Roughly five DR-DQ haplotypes were treated as single units for association and clustering because of strong linkage in the cohort. On average, 235,054 unique TCR beta nucleotide sequences were sequenced per donor among roughly 430 genotyped donors of the cohort, with roughly 19% of those sequences being non-productive. General conclusions and limits of the study: In a later genetic analysis, fewer N-insertions in productive TCRs were reported among donors in an Asian-associated ancestry cluster than the approximately 710-donor mean. In an earlier analysis of 500 to 650 of the donors, most TCR beta V segments appeared in productive rearrangements about 87% or about 30% of the time, broadly matching IMGT annotations. Compared with equally common non-associated chains, HLA-associated TCR beta chains in a later analysis were more clonally expanded and had lower generation probabilities. At a false discovery rate of 0.05, a later analysis linked some 18,000 TCR beta sequences to specific HLA alleles. The study gave a list of under 200 TCR beta chains associated with cytomegalovirus. In a later analysis, the rate of TCR association differed among HLA loci, with DRB1 alleles having the most associated TCRs and HLA-C alleles having the fewest. Some IMGT-functional V segments, including TRBV6-2 and TRBV6-3, could not be distinguished by the 87-base-pair reads and were therefore excluded. Across donors, most TCR sequences were observed very rarely, whereas some public TCRs were present in many individuals. Assigning TCR associations to individual alleles was difficult when HLA alleles, especially DR and DQ, strongly co-occurred. Because counts were too low, some 17 rarely observed V segments, including chromosome 9 orphons, were left out of the earlier analysis of over 550 of the donors. In this cohort, only TCR beta chains were sequenced, and detectable features were limited by the absence of alpha or paired-chain data. Correlated functional status among segregating V segments might be attributable to linkage disequilibrium, but an unknown experimental factor could not be ruled out. Because HLA typing was unavailable for some donors at each locus, only the typed subset was used in association tests. In a later analysis, most CMV-associated TCR beta chains were found to appear HLA-restricted, with HLA associations seemingly driven largely by CMV exposure. Several of the top co-occurrence clusters appeared to be linked to parvovirus B19, influenza, CMV and Epstein-Barr virus, according to a later analysis. A further reported finding was that TCR beta sequences accurately predicted the HLA-A and HLA-B alleles for most subjects in the first cohort. A group of highly shared sequence variants was considered likely to be a technical artifact of the sequencing pipeline. For the cohort, immune exposure information was limited to CMV serostatus. The authors suggested that the approach could potentially be generalized to other disease states and immunological phenotypes. An association between a missense DCLRE1C variant and V-gene and J-gene trimming of TCR beta chains was found in a later genetic analysis and replicated in an independent cohort. The classifier was reported to diagnose cytomegalovirus status with high specificity and sensitivity in both the original and validation cohorts. Three of the identified cytomegalovirus-associated TCR beta chains were confirmed in vitro to be specific for cytomegalovirus antigens. Sequencing depth was assumed to be roughly uniform across donors in the presence/absence analyses, though that assumption may not hold.

In total, roughly 670 healthy bone marrow donors made up the cohort. All cohort members were sampled while nominally healthy, although unrecorded immune exposures were likely present. The donor was CMV seronegative and was included in the group of about 350 seronegative cohort members. Every donor gave a peripheral blood sample, and the peripheral blood mononuclear cells from that sample were used for TCR beta sequencing. The Qiagen DNeasy Blood Extraction Kit was used to extract genomic DNA from the blood cell samples. Comment on this clone: Its antigen is still unknown. No per-base quality is available; no much larger clone lies one base away.

The germline V gene (reference sequence) gives CDR1 as MNHEY and CDR2 as SMNVEV. V loses 8 bases of germline sequence and J loses 7 bases, and the interval between the two ends is 14 bases. Spanning cysteine to phenylalanine, the CDR3 consists of 13 amino acids. Kept here is only the CDR3 DNA, which spans 39 bases and is read in frame from base 1. Receptor libraries were prepared by the immunoSEQ multiplex PCR assay. For the multiplex PCR, a mixture combining 60 forward primers for TCR Vbeta segments and 13 reverse primers for TCR Jbeta segments was used. Amplification of the CDR3 region of rearranged TCR beta genes was performed with a multiplex PCR assay on genomic DNA. The Illumina HiSeq System was used to sequence the amplified TCR beta libraries as 87-base-pair reads. In the original analysis: In a later analysis, some 80 million unique TCR beta chains were counted across the 650 to 700 repertoires, and around 10 million of these chains were shared by at least two donors. A nearest-neighbor algorithm error-corrected the raw reads and collapsed the reads into unique sequences, merging closely related sequences to remove PCR and sequencing errors. CDR3 sequences were aligned to IMGT reference sequences to assign V, D and J gene segments. For a sequence to be retained, at least a six-nucleotide match to both a V gene segment and a J gene segment was required. Rearrangements were classified as productive when the CDR3 lacked stop codons and remained in frame with V and J, and all other rearrangements were classified as non-productive. Following IMGT convention, CDR3 was defined as the stretch from the second conserved V-encoded cysteine to the conserved J-encoded phenylalanine. In an earlier analysis of roughly 610 of the donors, sequences lacking an unambiguous match to a single V gene segment were excluded. An earlier analysis of several hundred of the donors called V segments functional above 56.7% productive rearrangements and segregating when the between-donor standard deviation exceeded 5%. A statistical classification framework was built for diagnosing cytomegalovirus status from the catalog of TCR beta chain sequences. V and J gene assignment, in a later analysis, came from comparing TCR nucleotide sequences with IMGT/GENE-DB human TR gene sequences. The TCRdist pipeline was used in a later analysis to assign CDR3 sequences and most-parsimonious VDJ recombination scenarios. In a later analysis, every TCR beta chain was defined by the combination of its CDR3 amino acid sequence and its V-gene family, and reads without a unique V-gene family were dropped. A later analysis removed 500 to 650 highly shared, low-generation-probability nucleotide sequences to deal with suspected cross-contamination and a sequencing artifact. For each public chain, a later analysis derived a clonal expansion index from normalized ranks of inferred template counts within each repertoire. A later analysis computed generation probabilities with a VDJ recombination model fitted to out-of-frame rearrangements, and checked the results against IGoR. A later analysis scored TCR-TCR, TCR-HLA and TCR-CMV co-occurrence with hypergeometric tests, applying a repertoire-size bias correction to TCR pairs. False discovery rates were estimated in a later analysis by permuting HLA or CMV assignments 20 times. In a later analysis, co-occurring TCRs were grouped with DBSCAN, and TCRdist sequence similarity was added when clustering was performed within HLA-allele-positive subsets. Repertoires with fewer than 30,000 or more than 120,000 public chains were left out of co-occurrence clustering, as were a handful of repertoires with anomalous nucleotide sharing. The clones in this table, taken by TCRdb from immuneACCESS, are in-frame only. Not every clone is retained; where verified, under half of the shortfall comes from an unresolved V gene, and the cause of the rest is unknown. D and trimming come from the DNA, and the V and J calls and clone size come from that table. Recorded for this sample are 150,000 to 200,000 clones; approximately 70% of them occurred a single time. The ten largest account for approximately 1.8% of the sample.

What was sequenced was PBMCs. The chain was built from TRBV27 and TRBJ1-4; the D gene is unclear. The TCR was taken from a woman in her twenties or thirties in good health and CMV-seronegative. The CDR3 corresponds to CASGRKRSEKLFF. DNA sequence: TGTGCCAGCGGCAGGAAACGTAGTGAAAAACTGTTTTTT.